This T cell receptor beta chain was sequenced in a study of T cell responses to AZD1222 COVID-19 vaccine. Method: immunoSEQ multiplex PCR; TCRdb's copy keeps in-frame clones and lacks some. The data show roughly 100,000 clones, about 92% seen once. The length of the CDR3 is 16 residues. Looked up from germline, CDR1 is MNHEY and CDR2 is SMNVEV (reference sequence). The junction had 6 bases not matched to a gene; V was cut back by 5 bases and J by 4 bases. As concerns this clone: Its target is unknown.

Study observations and caveats: Spike-spanning, vaccine-associated CD4 TCRs were dominant at 160-218 and 743-854. Baseline serostatus was positive in only 5 to 7 AZD1222 recipients. Recipients of two AZD1222 doses showed rising Spike-specific TCR breadth and depth.

The clonotype originates from an adult in good health. The chain links TRBV27 to TRBJ1-5; TRBD1 matches at 12 bases. Sample: peripheral blood, taken on day 0 of AZD1222 vaccination. The CDR3 bases are TGTGCCAGCAGTCCCGGGACAGGGGGCGCGAATCAGCCCCAGCATTTT. Protein: CASSPGTGGANQPQHF.